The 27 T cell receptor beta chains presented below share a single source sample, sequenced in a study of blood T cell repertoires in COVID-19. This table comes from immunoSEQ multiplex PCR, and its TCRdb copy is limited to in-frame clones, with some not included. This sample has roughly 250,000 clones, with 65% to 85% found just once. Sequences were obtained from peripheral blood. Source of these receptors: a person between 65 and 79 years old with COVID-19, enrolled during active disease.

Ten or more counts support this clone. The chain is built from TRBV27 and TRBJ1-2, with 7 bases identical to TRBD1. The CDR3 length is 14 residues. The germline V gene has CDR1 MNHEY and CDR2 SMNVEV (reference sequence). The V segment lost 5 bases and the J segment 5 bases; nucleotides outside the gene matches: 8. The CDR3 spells CASSPRDSVYGYTF. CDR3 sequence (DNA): TGTGCCAGCAGTCCCCGGGACAGTGTTTATGGCTACACCTTC.

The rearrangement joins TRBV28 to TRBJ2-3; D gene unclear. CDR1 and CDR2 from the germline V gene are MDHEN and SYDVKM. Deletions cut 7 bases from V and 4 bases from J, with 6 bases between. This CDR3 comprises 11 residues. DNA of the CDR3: TGTGCCAGCACCTCGGCAGATACGCAGTATTTT. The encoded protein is CASTSADTQYF.

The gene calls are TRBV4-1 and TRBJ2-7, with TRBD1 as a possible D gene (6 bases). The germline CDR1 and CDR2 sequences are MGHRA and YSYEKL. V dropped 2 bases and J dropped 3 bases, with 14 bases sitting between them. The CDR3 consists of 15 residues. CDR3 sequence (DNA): TGCGCCAGCAGCCAAAACTCGGCAGGGGTCTACGAGCAGTACTTC. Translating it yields CASSQNSAGVYEQYF.

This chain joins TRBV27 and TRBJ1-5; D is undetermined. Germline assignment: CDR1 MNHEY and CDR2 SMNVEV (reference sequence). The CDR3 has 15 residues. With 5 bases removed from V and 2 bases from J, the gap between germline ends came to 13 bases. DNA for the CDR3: TGTGCCAGCAGTCCGAAACAGATGCGCAATCAGCCCCAGCATTTT. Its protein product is CASSPKQMRNQPQHF.

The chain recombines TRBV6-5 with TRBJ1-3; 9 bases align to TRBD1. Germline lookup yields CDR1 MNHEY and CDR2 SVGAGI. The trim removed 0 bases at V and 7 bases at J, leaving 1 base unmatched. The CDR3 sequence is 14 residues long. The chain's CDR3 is CASSYSDRGNTIYF. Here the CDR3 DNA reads TGTGCCAGCAGTTACTCGGACAGGGGCAACACCATATATTTT.

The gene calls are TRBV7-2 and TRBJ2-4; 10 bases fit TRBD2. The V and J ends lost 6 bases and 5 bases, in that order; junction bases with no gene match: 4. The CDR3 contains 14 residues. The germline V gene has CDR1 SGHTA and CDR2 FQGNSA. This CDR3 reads CASRLGLAENIQYF. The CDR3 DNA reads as TGTGCCAGCAGACTAGGACTAGCGGAAAACATTCAGTACTTC.

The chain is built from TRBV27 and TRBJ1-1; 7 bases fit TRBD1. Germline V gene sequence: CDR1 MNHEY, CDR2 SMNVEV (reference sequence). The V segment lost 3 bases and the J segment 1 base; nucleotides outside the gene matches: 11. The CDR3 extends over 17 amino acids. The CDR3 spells CASSFHRTGARNTEAFF. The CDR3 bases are TGTGCCAGCAGTTTTCATCGGACAGGTGCTAGGAACACTGAAGCTTTCTTT.

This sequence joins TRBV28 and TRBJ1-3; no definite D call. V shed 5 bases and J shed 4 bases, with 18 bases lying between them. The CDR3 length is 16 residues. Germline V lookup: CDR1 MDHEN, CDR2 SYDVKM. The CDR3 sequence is CASSPASLVLGNTIYF. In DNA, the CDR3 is TGTGCCAGCAGTCCCGCCTCTCTAGTGTTGGGAAACACCATATATTTT.

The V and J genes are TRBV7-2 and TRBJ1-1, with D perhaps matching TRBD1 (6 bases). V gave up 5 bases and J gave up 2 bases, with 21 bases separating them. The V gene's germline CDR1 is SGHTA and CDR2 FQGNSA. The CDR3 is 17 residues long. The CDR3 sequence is CASSPRAQGRENTEAFF. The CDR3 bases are TGTGCCAGCAGCCCGAGAGCCCAGGGGCGCGAAAACACTGAAGCTTTCTTT.

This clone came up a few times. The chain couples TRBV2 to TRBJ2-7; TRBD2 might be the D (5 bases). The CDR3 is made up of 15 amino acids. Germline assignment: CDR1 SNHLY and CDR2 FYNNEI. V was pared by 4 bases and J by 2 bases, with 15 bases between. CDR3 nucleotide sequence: TGTGCCAGCAGTGCCCCGGACGGACTGACCTACGAGCAGTACTTC. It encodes CASSAPDGLTYEQYF.

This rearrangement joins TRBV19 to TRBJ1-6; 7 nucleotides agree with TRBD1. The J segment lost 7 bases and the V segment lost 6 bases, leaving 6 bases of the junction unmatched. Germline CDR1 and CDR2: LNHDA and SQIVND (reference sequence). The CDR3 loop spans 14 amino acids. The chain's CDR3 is CASSPDRSNSPLHF. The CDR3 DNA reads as TGTGCCAGTAGCCCGGACAGGTCGAATTCACCCCTCCACTTT.

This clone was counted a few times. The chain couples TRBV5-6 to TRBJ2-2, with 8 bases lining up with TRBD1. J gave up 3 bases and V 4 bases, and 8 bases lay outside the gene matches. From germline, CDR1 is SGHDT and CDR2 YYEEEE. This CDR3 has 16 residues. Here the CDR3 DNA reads TGTGCCAGCAGCCCGGACAGGGCCCGATACACCGGGGAGCTGTTTTTT. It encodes CASSPDRARYTGELFF.

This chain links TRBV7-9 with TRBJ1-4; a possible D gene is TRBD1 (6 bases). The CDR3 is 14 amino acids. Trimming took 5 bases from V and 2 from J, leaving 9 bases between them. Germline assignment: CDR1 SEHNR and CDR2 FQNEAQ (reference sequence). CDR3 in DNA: TGTGCCAGCAGCCTAACAGGGACTAATGAAAAACTGTTTTTT. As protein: CASSLTGTNEKLFF.

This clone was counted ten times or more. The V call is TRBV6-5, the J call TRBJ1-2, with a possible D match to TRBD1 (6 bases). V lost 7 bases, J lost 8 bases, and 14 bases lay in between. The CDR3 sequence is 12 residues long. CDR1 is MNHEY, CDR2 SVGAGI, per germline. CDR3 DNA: TGTGCCAGCACCCCGACAGGCTGGGGCTACACCTTC. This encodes CASTPTGWGYTF.

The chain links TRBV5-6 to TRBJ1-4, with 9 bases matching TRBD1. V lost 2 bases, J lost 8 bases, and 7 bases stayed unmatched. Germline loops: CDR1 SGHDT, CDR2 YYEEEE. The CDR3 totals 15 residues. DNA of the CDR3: TGTGCCAGCAGCTTCTTACAGGGGGCCGGCGAAAAACTGTTTTTT. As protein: CASSFLQGAGEKLFF.

The CDR3 loop reads CASSEDGLPNVLTF. CDR3 DNA sequence: TGTGCCAGCAGTGAAGACGGGTTACCCAACGTCCTGACTTTC. The chain joins TRBV2 to TRBJ2-6; D remains ambiguous. The CDR3 extends over 14 amino acids. V was cut by 1 base and J by 8 bases, with 9 bases left in between. From germline, CDR1 is SNHLY and CDR2 FYNNEI.

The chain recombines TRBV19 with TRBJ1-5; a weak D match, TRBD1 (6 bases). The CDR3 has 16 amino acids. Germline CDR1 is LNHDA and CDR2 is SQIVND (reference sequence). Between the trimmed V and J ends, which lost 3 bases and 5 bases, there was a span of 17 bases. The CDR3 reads CASSIGTSRNDQPQHF. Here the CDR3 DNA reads TGTGCCAGTAGTATCGGGACATCCAGGAACGATCAGCCCCAGCATTTT.

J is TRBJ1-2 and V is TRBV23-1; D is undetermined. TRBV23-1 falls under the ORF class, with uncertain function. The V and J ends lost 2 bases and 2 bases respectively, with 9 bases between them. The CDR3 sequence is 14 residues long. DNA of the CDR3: TGCGCCAGCAGTCAACCATCGGTCAACTATGGCTACACCTTC. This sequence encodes CASSQPSVNYGYTF.

The CDR3 region is CASSPQQGGSSGANVLTF. The CDR3 DNA follows: TGTGCCAGCAGCCCCCAACAGGGGGGGAGCTCTGGGGCCAACGTCCTGACTTTC. The chain uses TRBV21-1 and TRBJ2-6; TRBD1 is the table's D call and was not checked against the DNA. TRBV21-1 is flagged as a pseudogene. This CDR3 comprises 18 residues.

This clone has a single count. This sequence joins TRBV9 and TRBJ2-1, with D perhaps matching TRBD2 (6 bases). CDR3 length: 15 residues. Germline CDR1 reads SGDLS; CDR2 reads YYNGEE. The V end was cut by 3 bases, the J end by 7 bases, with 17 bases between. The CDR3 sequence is CASSGVATGGNEQFF. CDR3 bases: TGTGCCAGCAGCGGCGTGGCGACTGGGGGGAATGAGCAGTTCTTC. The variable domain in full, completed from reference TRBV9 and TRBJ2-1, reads DSGVTQTPKHLITATGQRVTLRCSPRSGDLSVYWYQQSLDQGLQFLIQYYNGEERAKGNILERFSAQQFPDLHSELNLSSLELGDSALYFCASSGVATGGNEQFFGPGTRLTVL.

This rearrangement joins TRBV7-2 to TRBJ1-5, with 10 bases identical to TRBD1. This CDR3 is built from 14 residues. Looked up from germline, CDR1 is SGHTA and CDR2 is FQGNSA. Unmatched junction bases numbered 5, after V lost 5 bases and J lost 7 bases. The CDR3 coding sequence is TGTGCCAGCAGCCTGACAGGGGGCGAGCAGCCCCAGCATTTT. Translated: CASSLTGGEQPQHF.

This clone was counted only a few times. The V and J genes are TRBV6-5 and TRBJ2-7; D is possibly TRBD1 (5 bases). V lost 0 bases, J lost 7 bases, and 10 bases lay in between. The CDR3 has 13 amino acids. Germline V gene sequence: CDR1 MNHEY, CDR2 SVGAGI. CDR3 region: CASSYSGHPEQYF. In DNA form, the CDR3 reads TGTGCCAGCAGTTACTCCGGACATCCGGAGCAGTACTTC.

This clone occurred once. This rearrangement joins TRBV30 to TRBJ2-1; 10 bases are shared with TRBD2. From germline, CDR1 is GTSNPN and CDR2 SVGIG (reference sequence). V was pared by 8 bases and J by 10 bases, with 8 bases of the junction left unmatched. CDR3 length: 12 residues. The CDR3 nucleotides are TGTGCCGGAGAGGGACTAGCGCAAGAGCAGTTCTTC. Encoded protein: CAGEGLAQEQFF.

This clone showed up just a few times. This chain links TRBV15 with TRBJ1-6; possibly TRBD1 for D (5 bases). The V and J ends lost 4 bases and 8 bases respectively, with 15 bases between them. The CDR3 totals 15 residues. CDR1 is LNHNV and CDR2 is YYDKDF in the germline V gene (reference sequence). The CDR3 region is CATSIQPQGHSPLHF. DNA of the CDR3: TGTGCCACCAGCATCCAGCCCCAGGGCCATTCACCCCTCCACTTT.

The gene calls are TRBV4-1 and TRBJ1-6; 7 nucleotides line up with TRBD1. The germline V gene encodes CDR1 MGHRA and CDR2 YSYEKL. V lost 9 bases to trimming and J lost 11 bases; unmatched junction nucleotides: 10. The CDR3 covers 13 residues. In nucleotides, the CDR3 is TGCGCCAGGCCGACAGGGATCGACCCACCCCTCCACTTT. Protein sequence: CARPTGIDPPLHF.

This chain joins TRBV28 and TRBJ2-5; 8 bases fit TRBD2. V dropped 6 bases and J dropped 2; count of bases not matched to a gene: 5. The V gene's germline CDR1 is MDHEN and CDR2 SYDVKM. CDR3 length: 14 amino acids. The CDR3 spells CASSRLAQQETQYF. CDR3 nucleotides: TGTGCCAGCAGCCGACTAGCGCAACAAGAGACCCAGTACTTC.

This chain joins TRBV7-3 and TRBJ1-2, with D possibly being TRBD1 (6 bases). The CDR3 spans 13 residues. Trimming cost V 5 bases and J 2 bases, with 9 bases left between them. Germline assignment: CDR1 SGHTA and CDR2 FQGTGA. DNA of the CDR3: TGTGCCAGCAGCATTGACAGGAACTATGGCTACACCTTC. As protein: CASSIDRNYGYTF.